This T cell receptor (beta chain) comes out of a study of T-cell memory formation after mild COVID-19. TCRdb reanalysed the 5' RACE reads using MiXCR and keeps one entry per CDR3 protein. This table has roughly 310,000 distinct CDR3 sequences, 15% to 20% appearing once. The germline V gene encodes CDR1 SGHAT and CDR2 FQNNGV. Trimming stripped 1 base from V and 1 base from J, with 7 bases between. CDR3 length: 14 amino acids. A few counts support this clonotype. The TCR sequence derives from a young man who had mild COVID-19 (a few samples of this study predate the infection). Cell type and time point are not known. J is TRBJ2-5 and V is TRBV11-2; D gene ambiguous. Specimen: PBMCs or a T cell subset sorted from them (not recorded which). This CDR3 is CASSLVWGQETQYF. DNA for the CDR3: TGTGCCAGCAGCTTAGTATGGGGCCAAGAGACCCAGTACTTC. Based on the CDR3 plus reference TRBV11-2 and TRBJ2-5, the full variable domain is EAGVAQSPRYKIIEKRQSVAFWCNPISGHATLYWYQQILGQGPKLLIQFQNNGVVDDSQLPKDRFSAERLKGVDSTLKIQPAKLEDSAVYLCASSLVWGQETQYFGPGTRLLVL.